A selection of T cell receptor beta chains follows, all from one sample in a study of blood T cells in healthy people across ages. TCRdb reanalysed the 5' RACE reads using MiXCR and keeps one entry per CDR3 protein. The repertoire consists of roughly 1,800,000 distinct CDR3 sequences, with approximately 50% occurring once and the leading ten covering approximately 2.1%. Sequencing input: blood. These receptors all stem from a woman in her forties in good health. The CDR3 runs from the conserved cysteine through the conserved F or W. Fields, in order: V gene, J gene, clone size, D gene, CDR3 protein, CDR3 DNA. A D gene is named only where the DNA matches it firmly. Clone size is given for some rows only: seen once, a few or many times, or a class if the clone is expanded.

TRBV7-2,TRBJ2-3,NA,TRBD2,CASSRLAGPDTQYF,TGTGCCAGCAGCCGACTAGCGGGGCCAGATACGCAGTATTTT
TRBV3-1,TRBJ2-7,NA,TRBD1,CASSQTTGVVEQYF,TGTGCCAGCAGCCAGACGACAGGGGTGGTCGAGCAGTACTTC
TRBV12-3/TRBV12-4,TRBJ2-3,NA,TRBD2,CASSLARRGLAGAAGDTQYF,TGTGCCAGCAGTTTAGCCCGACGGGGACTAGCGGGGGCCGCGGGAGATACGCAGTATTTT
TRBV29-1,TRBJ2-5,few,NA,CSVGGETQETQYF,TGCAGCGTTGGAGGCGAAACCCAAGAGACCCAGTACTTC
TRBV4-3,TRBJ2-1,few,TRBD1,CASSHPDRGGNEQFF,TGCGCCAGCAGCCACCCCGACAGGGGCGGCAATGAGCAGTTCTTC
TRBV9,TRBJ2-3,NA,TRBD1,CASSERNRGSPDTQYF,TGTGCCAGCAGCGAACGAAACAGGGGCTCTCCAGATACGCAGTATTTT
TRBV29-1,TRBJ2-1,NA,NA,CSVAGGQLPNEQFF,TGCAGCGTTGCAGGGGGGCAGCTGCCGAATGAGCAGTTCTTC
TRBV20-1,TRBJ1-6,few,TRBD1,CSARVGGTGINSPLHF,TGCAGTGCTAGAGTAGGTGGGACAGGGATTAATTCACCCCTCCACTTT
TRBV5-1,TRBJ2-5,NA,NA,CASNPETGVEEQYF,TGCGCCAGCAACCCAGAGACTGGCGTGGAAGAGCAGTACTTC
TRBV7-2,TRBJ1-5,NA,NA,CASSLTSRGAQPQHF,TGTGCCAGCAGCTTAACCTCGAGGGGAGCTCAGCCCCAGCATTTT
TRBV25-1,TRBJ1-2,NA,NA,CASRGSKKGYTF,TGTGCCAGCAGGGGGTCTAAGAAGGGCTACACCTTC
TRBV3-1,TRBJ2-5,NA,NA,CASSQDIGMEQYF,TGTGCCAGCAGCCAAGATATTGGCATGGAGCAGTACTTC
TRBV20-1,TRBJ2-7,NA,TRBD1,CSAERQGASYEQYF,TGCAGTGCTGAGAGACAGGGGGCTTCGTACGAGCAGTACTTC
TRBV12-3/TRBV12-4,TRBJ1-6,NA,NA,CASSSGSYNSPLHF,TGTGCCAGCAGTAGTGGATCCTATAATTCACCCCTCCACTTT
TRBV4-3,TRBJ1-1,NA,NA,CASSQGSNTEAFF,TGCGCCAGCAGCCAAGGATCGAACACTGAAGCTTTCTTT
TRBV12-3/TRBV12-4,TRBJ2-7,NA,NA,CASRFSAAEQYF,TGTGCCAGCAGGTTCTCAGCTGCCGAGCAGTACTTC
TRBV9,TRBJ2-5,NA,NA,CPSSVAGDQETQYF,TGTCCCAGCAGCGTAGCAGGGGACCAAGAGACCCAGTACTTC
TRBV7-2,TRBJ2-5,few,TRBD2,CASIAGGPETQYF,TGTGCCAGCATAGCGGGGGGGCCGGAGACCCAGTACTTC
TRBV28,TRBJ1-1,NA,NA,CASSSPPLNTEAFF,TGTGCCAGCAGTTCCCCCCCCCTGAACACTGAAGCTTTCTTT
TRBV7-9,TRBJ2-3,NA,TRBD2,CASSFSSGVTDTQYF,TGTGCCAGCAGCTTCAGTAGCGGGGTCACAGATACGCAGTATTTT
TRBV20-1,TRBJ2-3,once,NA,CSARDSLAGLITDTQYF,TGCAGTGCTAGAGATTCTCTAGCAGGTTTAATAACAGATACGCAGTATTTT
TRBV7-9,TRBJ1-1,NA,NA,CASSFGGVSNTEAFF,TGTGCCAGCAGCTTCGGAGGAGTCTCGAACACTGAAGCTTTCTTT
TRBV5-6,TRBJ2-5,NA,NA,CASSLSRDRTGTQYF,TGTGCCAGCAGCTTGTCGCGGGATCGGACGGGGACCCAGTACTTC
TRBV6-5,TRBJ1-1,NA,TRBD1,CASRDPGTGGWAEAFF,TGTGCCAGCAGGGATCCCGGGACAGGGGGCTGGGCTGAAGCTTTCTTT
TRBV28,TRBJ1-6,few,TRBD1,CASRKDRRIMGSPLHF,TGTGCCAGCAGGAAGGACAGGAGAATAATGGGTTCACCCCTCCACTTT
TRBV11-2,TRBJ2-2,once,TRBD2,CASSLGWPPGLANTGELFF,TGTGCCAGCAGCTTAGGTTGGCCTCCGGGACTAGCGAACACCGGGGAGCTGTTTTTT
TRBV2,TRBJ2-1,few,NA,CASSVWGYNEQFF,TGTGCCAGCAGTGTGTGGGGGTACAATGAGCAGTTCTTC
TRBV12-3/TRBV12-4,TRBJ1-5,NA,TRBD1,CASDLGQGNQPQHF,TGTGCCAGCGACCTCGGACAGGGTAACCAGCCCCAGCATTTT
TRBV28,TRBJ1-2,NA,NA,CASRNKGSPGYTF,TGTGCCAGCAGAAACAAGGGGAGCCCCGGCTACACCTTC
TRBV4-2,TRBJ1-2,few,TRBD1,CASSPVQGQGNYGYTF,TGTGCCAGCAGCCCAGTACAGGGGCAGGGGAACTATGGCTACACCTTC
TRBV7-9,TRBJ2-1,NA,TRBD1,CASSATGGAVRNERFF,TGTGCCAGCAGCGCGACAGGGGGCGCAGTGAGGAATGAGCGGTTCTTC
TRBV6-2/TRBV6-3,TRBJ2-3,NA,TRBD1,CASSKGQGKNTQYF,TGTGCCAGCAGTAAAGGACAGGGAAAGAATACGCAGTATTTT
TRBV6-5,TRBJ2-5,NA,NA,CASTKGRDRPETQYF,TGTGCCAGCACTAAGGGCAGGGACCGGCCGGAGACCCAGTACTTC
TRBV7-3,TRBJ2-5,few,TRBD1,CASSRTGANGETQYF,TGTGCCAGCAGCAGGACAGGGGCTAATGGGGAGACCCAGTACTTC
TRBV3-1,TRBJ2-7,few,NA,CASSQDLGTASYEQYF,TGTGCCAGCAGCCAAGATCTCGGGACGGCCTCCTACGAGCAGTACTTC
TRBV5-1,TRBJ2-1,NA,NA,CASSPIPGGVRGDEQFF,TGCGCCAGCAGCCCCATTCCGGGTGGGGTAAGAGGGGATGAGCAGTTCTTC
TRBV25-1,TRBJ2-3,few,NA,CASSDNLEHTQYF,TGTGCCAGCAGTGACAACCTAGAACATACCCAGTATTTT
TRBV6-1,TRBJ1-4,NA,TRBD1,CASEGQGAFLTNEKLFF,TGTGCCAGCGAAGGACAGGGGGCTTTTCTAACTAATGAAAAACTGTTTTTT
TRBV20-1,TRBJ1-5,once,TRBD1,CSAGQVHQPQHF,TGCAGTGCCGGACAGGTGCATCAGCCCCAGCATTTT
TRBV7-2,TRBJ2-5,once,NA,CASSLTRVLQETQYF,TGTGCCAGCAGCTTAACGCGGGTCTTACAAGAGACCCAGTACTTC
TRBV20-1,TRBJ2-6,few,NA,CSARSDRLPAGANVLTF,TGCAGTGCTAGATCAGACAGGCTGCCGGCTGGGGCCAACGTCCTGACTTTC
TRBV15,TRBJ2-7,few,TRBD1,CATSRPGQDYEQYF,TGTGCCACCAGCAGACCGGGACAGGACTACGAGCAGTACTTC
TRBV20-1,TRBJ1-5,few,NA,CSAHGTGDNQPQHF,TGCAGTGCTCACGGGACGGGGGACAATCAGCCCCAGCATTTT
TRBV7-4,TRBJ2-7,NA,NA,CASSPRLTPTYEQYF,TGTGCCAGCAGCCCCCGGTTGACCCCTACCTACGAGCAGTACTTC
TRBV6-2/TRBV6-3,TRBJ1-5,NA,NA,CASSLFSGTNQPQHF,TGTGCCAGCAGTTTGTTTTCAGGGACCAATCAGCCCCAGCATTTT
TRBV28,TRBJ1-3,NA,NA,CASRDTGNTIYF,TGTGCCAGCAGAGACACCGGAAACACCATATATTTT
TRBV21-1,TRBJ2-7,NA,NA,CASNRGFSPRGSYEQYF,TGTGCCAGCAACAGGGGATTTTCCCCCCGGGGCTCCTACGAGCAGTACTTC
TRBV6-5,TRBJ1-6,few,NA,CASSTQAYNSPLHF,TGTGCCAGCAGTACACAGGCCTATAATTCACCCCTCCACTTT
TRBV7-2,TRBJ1-1,NA,NA,CASSLEGTPYRTEAFF,TGTGCCAGCAGCTTAGAAGGGACCCCCTATCGGACTGAAGCTTTCTTT
TRBV7-9,TRBJ2-3,once,TRBD2,CASSLVGGESTDTQYF,TGTGCCAGCAGCTTAGTTGGGGGGGAGAGCACAGATACGCAGTATTTT
TRBV4-3,TRBJ2-7,many,TRBD2,CASSQELAGLDAYEQYF,TGCGCCAGCAGCCAAGAACTCGCGGGACTAGACGCCTACGAGCAGTACTTC
TRBV10-2,TRBJ2-3,NA,NA,CASREPGGGGTQYF,TGCGCCAGCAGGGAGCCGGGGGGCGGGGGTACGCAGTATTTT
TRBV28,TRBJ2-3,NA,NA,CASSLRRSGSSTDTQYF,TGTGCCAGCAGTTTGAGGCGGAGCGGTTCTAGCACAGATACGCAGTATTTT
TRBV12-3/TRBV12-4,TRBJ1-4,NA,NA,CASSLKGGKLFF,TGTGCCAGCAGCTTAAAGGGTGGAAAACTGTTTTTT
TRBV13,TRBJ2-1,NA,TRBD2,CASSTGRGYNEQFF,TGTGCCAGCTCAACGGGGAGGGGTTACAATGAGCAGTTCTTC